The 27 T cell receptor beta chains listed next were all sequenced from one sample in a study of blood T cell repertoires in COVID-19. Measured with immunoSEQ multiplex PCR; TCRdb has only the in-frame clones, and not every one. The sample includes approximately 38,000 clones, roughly nine tenths seen only once; the top ten take roughly 9.5%. Sequencing used peripheral blood. Receptors originate from a man aged 25 to 45 with active or convalescent COVID-19.

V gene TRBV29-1 combines with J gene TRBJ2-3, with 7 bases fitting TRBD1. The CDR3 covers 15 residues. Germline V gene data show CDR1 as SQVTM and CDR2 as ANQGSEA. V lost 2 bases, J lost 2 bases, and 7 bases stayed unmatched. The CDR3 here is CSVENRGTTTDTQYF. Written as DNA, the CDR3 is TGCAGCGTTGAAAACAGGGGTACAACCACAGATACGCAGTATTTT.

The J gene is TRBJ2-4, the V gene TRBV3-1 (or the pseudogene TRBV3-2); 7 bases match TRBD1. J was trimmed by 1 base and V by 0 bases; bases with no gene match: 9. Germline V gives CDR1 LGHDT, CDR2 YNNKEL (reference sequence). The CDR3 extends over 18 amino acids. The CDR3 region has the DNA TGTGCCAGCAGCCAAGAGTCACAGGGGAGATTGGCCAAAAACATTCAGTACTTC. Its translation: CASSQESQGRLAKNIQYF.

This rearrangement joins TRBV10-3 to TRBJ2-2, with 8 bases aligning to TRBD2. CDR1 ENHRY and CDR2 SYGVKD come from the germline V gene. Losses at the gene ends were 6 bases for V and 3 bases for J; bases not matched to a gene: 3. The CDR3 sequence is 14 residues long. CDR3: CAISTSGHTGELFF. CDR3 bases: TGTGCCATCAGCACTAGCGGCCACACCGGGGAGCTGTTTTTT.

The chain couples TRBV7-9 to TRBJ2-1; TRBD2 matches at 13 bases. CDR1 SEHNR and CDR2 FQNEAQ come from the germline V gene (reference sequence). The V gene end was trimmed by 5 bases and the J gene end by 10 bases; junction bases not matched to a gene: 5. There are 14 residues in the CDR3. The CDR3 loop reads CASSLPGLAGEQFF. As DNA, the CDR3 is TGTGCCAGCAGCCTACCGGGACTAGCGGGGGAGCAGTTCTTC.

The V gene is TRBV2, the J gene TRBJ1-1; 8 bases map to TRBD1. CDR3 length equals 13 residues. Losses at the gene ends were 5 bases for V and 4 bases for J; bases not matched to a gene: 3. CDR1 and CDR2 (germline): SNHLY, FYNNEI. CDR3 nucleotides: TGTGCCAGCAGTCCGGACAGGGTCACTGAAGCTTTCTTT. This codes for CASSPDRVTEAFF.

This clone has just one count. The chain combines TRBV7-3 with TRBJ2-5; 13 bases fit TRBD2. V shed 5 bases and J 0 bases; nucleotides not matched to a gene: 9. The V gene's germline CDR1 is SGHTA and CDR2 FQGTGA. The length of the CDR3 is 18 residues. This CDR3 reads CASSKGTSGVINQETQYF. CDR3 DNA: TGTGCCAGCAGCAAGGGGACTAGCGGGGTGATTAACCAAGAGACCCAGTACTTC.

The count of this clone is one. V usage is TRBV7-9 and J usage is TRBJ1-5; 8 bases map to TRBD1. Germline CDR1 SEHNR, CDR2 FQNEAQ (reference sequence). The CDR3 is 13 residues long. Trimming at V came to 5 bases and at J to 8 bases, leaving 5 bases not matched to a gene. The CDR3 loop reads CASSRQGIEPQHF. The CDR3, as DNA: TGTGCCAGCAGCCGACAGGGGATAGAGCCCCAGCATTTT.

This clone came up a few times. This chain joins TRBV4-1 and TRBJ1-6, with no clear D. Trimming removed 2 bases at V and 3 bases at J, with 11 bases between. CDR1 and CDR2 (germline): MGHRA, YSYEKL. The CDR3 runs to 16 residues. CDR3 loop: CASSQSQAFYNSPLHF. The DNA for the CDR3 is TGCGCCAGCAGCCAATCTCAGGCTTTCTATAATTCACCCCTCCACTTT.

The DNA for the CDR3 is TGTGCCAGCAGCCGGTTCCGGGATTACGAGCAGTACGTC. Translating it yields CASSRFRDYEQYV. This rearrangement joins TRBV28 to TRBJ2-7; D is possibly TRBD2 (5 bases). CDR3 length: 13 residues. Germline assignment: CDR1 MDHEN and CDR2 SYDVKM. V was pared by 6 bases and J by 4 bases, with 13 bases between.

The genes are TRBV11-2 and TRBJ1-1, with D unclear. Per the germline V gene, CDR1 is SGHAT and CDR2 is FQNNGV. V gave up 0 bases and J gave up 1 base, with 6 bases separating them. The CDR3 runs 14 residues. CDR3 coding DNA: TGTGCCAGCAGCTTAGATCTGAGGAACACTGAAGCTTTCTTT. It codes for CASSLDLRNTEAFF.

V and J are TRBV6-1 and TRBJ2-1; no definite D call. V was clipped by 3 bases and J by 5 bases, with 8 bases between them. Looked up from germline, CDR1 is MNHNS and CDR2 is SASEGT. The CDR3 sequence is 13 residues long. The CDR3 protein is CASSDRINNEQFF. CDR3 nucleotides: TGTGCCAGCAGTGACAGGATTAACAATGAGCAGTTCTTC.

The sample holds one count of this clone. The chain joins TRBV4-2 to TRBJ2-1; TRBD2 aligns across 9 bases. Germline V lookup: CDR1 LGHNA, CDR2 YNFKEQ. This CDR3 region has 17 residues. With 0 bases clipped from V and 5 bases from J, the junction kept 8 bases outside the gene matches. CDR3 nucleotides: TGTGCCAGCAGCCAAGAATTACTGGCTAGCGGGAACAATGAGCAGTTCTTC. Residues: CASSQELLASGNNEQFF.

The chain is built from TRBV5-6 and TRBJ2-7, with 8 bases lining up with TRBD2. The CDR3 has 16 amino acids. V lost 4 bases and J lost 2; bases outside the gene matches: 11. The V gene's germline CDR1 is SGHDT and CDR2 YYEEEE. The CDR3 bases are TGTGCCAGCAGCGGGCTAGGCGGGAGGATTCCCTACGAGCAGTACGTC. Translating it yields CASSGLGGRIPYEQYV.

The J gene is TRBJ1-4, the V gene TRBV5-1; weak D call: TRBD1 (5 bases). The CDR3 is 15 residues long. CDR1 is SGHRS, CDR2 YFSETQ, per germline. V was cut by 4 bases and J by 0 bases, with 10 bases left in between. The CDR3 region has the DNA TGCGCCAGCAGCCGCGACAGTGCAACTAATGAAAAACTGTTTTTT. Translation: CASSRDSATNEKLFF.

V is TRBV10-3 and J is TRBJ2-3; 7 bases are a match to TRBD2. The trim removed 6 bases at V and 4 bases at J, leaving 13 bases unmatched. Looked up from germline, CDR1 is ENHRY and CDR2 is SYGVKD. The CDR3 runs to 16 residues. CDR3 sequence: CAIRGGRTPRSDTQYF. For the CDR3, the DNA is TGTGCCATCAGGGGGGGGAGGACCCCGCGCTCAGATACGCAGTATTTT.

The V gene is TRBV19, the J gene TRBJ1-1, with unresolved D. This CDR3 contains 12 residues. Germline CDR1 is LNHDA and CDR2 is SQIVND (reference sequence). V shed 1 base and J shed 6 bases, with 6 bases lying between them. The CDR3 DNA reads TGTGCCAGTAGTATAGGGTCGGCTGAAGCTTTCTTT. Amino acid sequence: CASSIGSAEAFF.

V gene TRBV5-1 combines with J gene TRBJ1-1, with 11 nucleotides matching TRBD1. V shed 0 bases and J 6 bases; nucleotides not matched to a gene: 7. The CDR3 is 16 residues long. Per germline, CDR1 SGHRS and CDR2 YFSETQ. The DNA of the CDR3 is TGCGCCAGCAGCTTGGGGACAGGGGGCAACGGAGCTGAAGCTTTCTTT. Amino acids: CASSLGTGGNGAEAFF.

The chain combines TRBV10-3 with TRBJ2-7; 9 nucleotides align to TRBD2. This CDR3 is 14 amino acids long. CDR1 and CDR2 (germline): ENHRY, SYGVKD. V dropped 2 bases and J dropped 6; count of bases not matched to a gene: 5. Written as DNA, the CDR3 is TGTGCCATCAGTGAGCCGGGACTAGCTGGCGAGCAGTACTTC. Translation gives CAISEPGLAGEQYF.

The genes are TRBV5-1 and TRBJ2-3; 7 bases fit TRBD2. Unmatched junction bases numbered 17, after V lost 4 bases and J lost 6 bases. Germline V gene data show CDR1 as SGHRS and CDR2 as YFSETQ. CDR3 length: 17 residues. The CDR3 reads CASSRKPGLSFEDTQYF. The CDR3, as DNA: TGCGCCAGCAGCCGGAAACCGGGACTATCCTTCGAGGATACGCAGTATTTT. Based on the CDR3 plus reference TRBV5-1 and TRBJ2-3, the full variable domain is KAGVTQTPRYLIKTRGQQVTLSCSPISGHRSVSWYQQTPGQGLQFLFEYFSETQRNKGNFPGRFSGRQFSNSRSEMNVSTLELGDSALYLCASSRKPGLSFEDTQYFGPGTRLTVL.

The chain carries TRBV27 and TRBJ1-5; weak D call: TRBD1 (5 bases). The CDR3 covers 14 residues. Trimming pared 6 bases from V and 3 bases from J, leaving 12 bases between. Germline CDR1 MNHEY, CDR2 SMNVEV (reference sequence). The CDR3 bases are TGTGCCAGCAGCGCAGACAGACCCAATCAGCCCCAGCATTTT. Translating gives CASSADRPNQPQHF.

CDR3 sequence reads: CATSKRREGSNTEAFF. Here the CDR3 DNA reads TGTGCCACCAGCAAGAGGAGGGAGGGGTCTAACACTGAAGCTTTCTTT. The chain couples TRBV15 to TRBJ1-1; D might be TRBD1 (5 bases). V lost 4 bases and J 2 bases, leaving 17 bases between the germline ends. There are 16 residues in the CDR3. Germline CDR1 is LNHNV and CDR2 is YYDKDF (reference sequence).

The gene calls are TRBV19 and TRBJ1-1; weak D call: TRBD1 (6 bases). This CDR3 has 15 amino acids. Germline CDR1 LNHDA, CDR2 SQIVND (reference sequence). Between the trimmed V and J ends, which lost 3 bases and 6 bases, there was a span of 17 bases. The CDR3 here is CASSIKGTRRAEAFF. The DNA of the CDR3 is TGTGCCAGTAGTATTAAAGGGACAAGGCGTGCTGAAGCTTTCTTT.

The chain carries TRBV20-1 and TRBJ1-2; 7 nucleotides align to TRBD1. Trimming removed 8 bases from V and 6 bases from J; junction bases left unmatched: 6. The germline V gene has CDR1 DFQATT and CDR2 SNEGSKA (reference sequence). There are 11 residues in the CDR3. CDR3 residues: CSTPTGHGYTF. Written as DNA, the CDR3 is TGCAGTACTCCGACAGGGCATGGCTACACCTTC.

V gene TRBV12-3 or TRBV12-4 combines with J gene TRBJ1-5; 8 positions match TRBD1. This CDR3 region has 13 residues. The ends lost 3 bases at V and 5 bases at J; junction bases unmatched: 0. The CDR3 nucleotides read TGTGCCAGCAGTTTGGGACAGGATCAGCCCCAGCATTTT. Translation: CASSLGQDQPQHF.

The chain recombines TRBV6-5 with TRBJ2-7; possibly TRBD2 for D (5 bases). Trimming took off 5 bases at V and 0 bases at J, with 14 bases between the two ends. CDR1 is MNHEY and CDR2 is SVGAGI in the germline V gene. The CDR3 contains 15 residues. CDR3 nucleotide sequence: TGTGCCAGCAGTCTCGGCCGTGGAGGCTCCTACGAGCAGTACTTC. Protein sequence: CASSLGRGGSYEQYF.

The chain employs TRBV18 and TRBJ1-5, with D unresolved. The CDR3 runs to 16 residues. In germline, CDR1 is KGHSH, CDR2 LQKENI. V was clipped by 3 bases and J by 6 bases, with 18 bases between them. The CDR3 reads CASSPGYGVSVQPQHF. The CDR3 DNA reads TGTGCCAGCTCACCGGGATACGGGGTGTCGGTTCAGCCCCAGCATTTT.

This chain links TRBV7-9 with TRBJ2-5, with D possibly TRBD1 on 5 matching bases. The CDR3 is 15 amino acids. The germline V gene encodes CDR1 SEHNR and CDR2 FQNEAQ (reference sequence). Trimming removed 1 base at V and 2 bases at J, with 11 bases between. The CDR3: CASSLVGAGQETQYF. The CDR3 nucleotides read TGTGCCAGCAGCTTAGTTGGGGCTGGTCAAGAGACCCAGTACTTC.